This T cell receptor (beta chain) was obtained from a study of T cell responses to AZD1222 COVID-19 vaccine. General study results and limits: Clonal diversity was possibly underestimated, and white British individuals and females predominated among donors.

In the case of this clone: The antigen is unknown.

The method was immunoSEQ multiplex PCR; TCRdb's version includes in-frame clones alone and lacks a portion of them. The table includes 92,000 or so clones, roughly nine tenths detected once. CDR1 is LNHDA and CDR2 is SQIVND in the germline V gene (reference sequence). There are 16 residues in the CDR3. The trim removed 5 bases at V and 4 bases at J, leaving 12 bases unmatched. This TCR was recovered from an adult in good health. This chain connects TRBV19 to TRBJ2-3; 7 bases are a match to TRBD2. Material: peripheral blood, obtained on day 0 of AZD1222 vaccination. The CDR3 coding sequence is TGTGCCAGTAGTTGGGGCGGCGGGAGCTGGTCAGATACGCAGTATTTT. Its protein product is CASSWGGGSWSDTQYF.